A selection of T cell receptor beta chains follows, all from one sample in a study of cytomegalovirus exposure and HLA in healthy donors. TCRdb keeps only in-frame clones here, not all; method: immunoSEQ multiplex PCR. The sample carries some 200,000 clones, around 77% recorded once. Material for sequencing was PBMCs. The receptors here all came from a woman in her 30s in good health and CMV-seropositive. Each CDR3 is given with its conserved first and last residue. Fields, in order: clone size, D gene, V gene, J gene, CDR3 protein, CDR3 DNA. D genes are given only for firm matches. Size is stated for part of the rows, as once, few or many counts, or as a class when the clone is expanded.

abundance: once
d_gene: TRBD1
v_gene: TRBV7-9
j_gene: TRBJ1-1
CDR3aa: CASSRTGGDTEAFF
CDR3nt: TGTGCCAGCAGCAGGACAGGGGGCGACACTGAAGCTTTCTTT

abundance: once
d_gene: TRBD2
v_gene: TRBV5-1
j_gene: TRBJ2-3
CDR3aa: CASSLRTSGGPGDTQYF
CDR3nt: TGCGCCAGCAGTTTGAGGACTAGCGGGGGTCCCGGAGATACGCAGTATTTT

abundance: -
d_gene: -
v_gene: TRBV19
j_gene: TRBJ1-3
CDR3aa: CASSMSGAGNTIYF
CDR3nt: TGTGCCAGTAGTATGTCAGGGGCTGGAAACACCATATATTTT

abundance: -
d_gene: TRBD1
v_gene: TRBV7-8
j_gene: TRBJ1-5
CDR3aa: CASSLAVTGEIDQPQHF
CDR3nt: TGTGCCAGCAGCTTAGCCGTTACAGGGGAGATTGATCAGCCCCAGCATTTT

abundance: -
d_gene: -
v_gene: TRBV9
j_gene: TRBJ2-1
CDR3aa: CASSVERSSYNEQFF
CDR3nt: TGTGCCAGCAGCGTAGAACGGAGCTCCTACAATGAGCAGTTCTTC

abundance: -
d_gene: TRBD1
v_gene: TRBV28
j_gene: TRBJ1-5
CDR3aa: CASSLGGQSYQPQHF
CDR3nt: TGTGCCAGCAGTTTAGGGGGACAGTCCTATCAGCCCCAGCATTTT

abundance: -
d_gene: -
v_gene: TRBV2
j_gene: TRBJ2-3
CDR3aa: CASCSKSLYTDTQYF
CDR3nt: TGTGCCAGCTGCTCTAAGTCACTATACACAGATACGCAGTATTTT

abundance: few
d_gene: -
v_gene: TRBV7-9
j_gene: TRBJ1-4
CDR3aa: CASSSGGGKLFF
CDR3nt: TGTGCCAGCAGCTCCGGCGGAGGAAAACTGTTTTTT

abundance: -
d_gene: -
v_gene: TRBV5-1
j_gene: TRBJ2-7
CDR3aa: CASSLGRLETEQF
CDR3nt: TGCGCCAGCAGCTTGGGGCGGCTAGAGACTGAACAATTC

abundance: -
d_gene: -
v_gene: TRBV9
j_gene: TRBJ1-3
CDR3aa: CASSVGGLISGNTIYF
CDR3nt: TGTGCCAGCAGCGTAGGGGGACTGATCTCTGGAAACACCATATATTTT

abundance: -
d_gene: -
v_gene: TRBV7-9
j_gene: TRBJ1-3
CDR3aa: CASSSVVTGSGNTIYF
CDR3nt: TGTGCCAGCAGCTCCGTGGTAACAGGGTCTGGAAACACCATATATTTT

abundance: -
d_gene: TRBD1
v_gene: TRBV7-2
j_gene: TRBJ1-4
CDR3aa: CASSLTGGVEKLFF
CDR3nt: TGTGCCAGCAGCCTGACAGGGGGCGTCGAAAAACTGTTTTTT

abundance: -
d_gene: -
v_gene: TRBV9
j_gene: TRBJ2-1
CDR3aa: CASSVGGGEYNEQFF
CDR3nt: TGTGCCAGCAGCGTGGGAGGTGGGGAGTACAATGAGCAGTTCTTC

abundance: few
d_gene: TRBD2
v_gene: TRBV5-1
j_gene: TRBJ2-5
CDR3aa: CASSRTSGRETQYF
CDR3nt: TGCGCCAGCAGCCGGACTAGCGGGAGGGAGACCCAGTACTTC

abundance: -
d_gene: -
v_gene: TRBV11-2
j_gene: TRBJ2-7
CDR3aa: CASSLGGTTIIYEQYF
CDR3nt: TGTGCCAGCAGCTTAGGCGGAACTACAATAATCTACGAGCAGTACTTC

abundance: -
d_gene: -
v_gene: TRBV28
j_gene: TRBJ2-5
CDR3aa: CASQTSPRGIETQYF
CDR3nt: TGTGCCAGCCAAACTTCCCCCCGGGGGATAGAGACCCAGTACTTC

abundance: -
d_gene: TRBD2
v_gene: TRBV2
j_gene: TRBJ2-7
CDR3aa: CASSETSGRNEQYF
CDR3nt: TGTGCCAGCAGTGAGACTAGCGGGAGAAACGAGCAGTACTTC

abundance: -
d_gene: TRBD1
v_gene: TRBV28
j_gene: TRBJ1-2
CDR3aa: CASTNPTPTGSGYTF
CDR3nt: TGTGCCAGCACAAATCCCACTCCGACAGGGAGTGGCTACACCTTC

abundance: few
d_gene: -
v_gene: TRBV27
j_gene: TRBJ2-7
CDR3aa: CASAGRGSYEQYF
CDR3nt: TGTGCCAGCGCGGGACGTGGCTCCTACGAGCAGTACTTC

abundance: -
d_gene: -
v_gene: TRBV5-6
j_gene: TRBJ1-2
CDR3aa: CASSYREGGYTF
CDR3nt: TGTGCCAGCAGCTACAGGGAGGGTGGCTACACCTTC

abundance: -
d_gene: -
v_gene: TRBV7-6
j_gene: TRBJ2-1
CDR3aa: CASSSGVEQFF
CDR3nt: TGTGCCAGCAGCTCGGGTGTTGAGCAGTTCTTC

abundance: -
d_gene: TRBD1
v_gene: TRBV27
j_gene: TRBJ1-6
CDR3aa: CASSLSVLGDRGYNSPLHF
CDR3nt: TGTGCCAGCAGTTTATCGGTCTTGGGTGACAGGGGTTATAATTCACCCCTCCACTTT

abundance: -
d_gene: TRBD1
v_gene: TRBV19
j_gene: TRBJ1-2
CDR3aa: CASSLQGASYGYTF
CDR3nt: TGTGCCAGTAGTCTACAGGGGGCGTCTTATGGCTACACCTTC

abundance: -
d_gene: -
v_gene: TRBV5-6
j_gene: TRBJ2-3
CDR3aa: CASSLGRGSSTDTQYF
CDR3nt: TGTGCCAGCAGCTTGGGTAGGGGGTCTAGCACAGATACGCAGTATTTT

abundance: -
d_gene: -
v_gene: TRBV6-5
j_gene: TRBJ1-5
CDR3aa: CASSGREQHF
CDR3nt: TGTGCCAGCAGTGGCAGGGAACAGCATTTT

abundance: -
d_gene: TRBD2
v_gene: TRBV9
j_gene: TRBJ2-1
CDR3aa: CASSSGTSGGENEQFF
CDR3nt: TGTGCCAGCAGCTCCGGGACTAGCGGGGGGGAGAATGAGCAGTTCTTC

abundance: once
d_gene: TRBD2
v_gene: TRBV2
j_gene: TRBJ2-1
CDR3aa: CASFLPGLGTDEQFF
CDR3nt: TGTGCCAGCTTTTTACCGGGACTAGGGACGGATGAGCAGTTCTTC

abundance: -
d_gene: TRBD1
v_gene: TRBV5-1
j_gene: TRBJ1-4
CDR3aa: CASSSTGTGGSVTNEKLFF
CDR3nt: TGCGCCAGCAGCTCGACCGGGACAGGGGGCTCGGTAACTAATGAAAAACTGTTTTTT

abundance: -
d_gene: TRBD2
v_gene: TRBV2
j_gene: TRBJ2-7
CDR3aa: CASSERLAGVVEQYF
CDR3nt: TGTGCCAGCAGTGAACGGCTAGCGGGGGTGGTCGAGCAGTACTTC

abundance: -
d_gene: TRBD1
v_gene: TRBV9
j_gene: TRBJ1-4
CDR3aa: CASSARQGADEKLFF
CDR3nt: TGTGCCAGCAGCGCTAGACAGGGGGCAGATGAAAAACTGTTTTTT

abundance: -
d_gene: -
v_gene: TRBV7-8
j_gene: TRBJ1-6
CDR3aa: CASSSSRGIDSPLHF
CDR3nt: TGTGCCAGCAGCTCTTCGCGCGGGATAGATTCACCCCTCCACTTT

abundance: -
d_gene: TRBD1
v_gene: TRBV10-2
j_gene: TRBJ2-5
CDR3aa: CASRDRGRETQYF
CDR3nt: TGCGCCAGCAGGGACAGGGGGCGAGAGACCCAGTACTTC

abundance: -
d_gene: -
v_gene: TRBV7-2
j_gene: TRBJ1-6
CDR3aa: CASSLAIGYKNNSPLHF
CDR3nt: TGTGCCAGCAGCTTAGCGATCGGGTACAAGAATAATTCACCCCTCCACTTT

abundance: -
d_gene: -
v_gene: TRBV7-9
j_gene: TRBJ1-1
CDR3aa: CASPRAGRPDTEAFF
CDR3nt: TGTGCCAGCCCCCGGGCAGGGAGGCCGGACACTGAAGCTTTCTTT

abundance: few
d_gene: -
v_gene: TRBV9
j_gene: TRBJ1-1
CDR3aa: CASSVDPPTGTNTEAFF
CDR3nt: TGTGCCAGCAGCGTCGATCCCCCGACAGGCACTAACACTGAAGCTTTCTTT